The following is a T cell receptor beta chain sequence with its context. Via MiXCR, TCRdb re-called the 5' RACE reads, giving one row per CDR3 protein. There are 120,000 to 150,000 distinct CDR3 sequences in the sample; less than 20% occur only once, and approximately 2.4% lies in the top ten. The sample belongs to a study of T-cell memory formation after mild COVID-19. The CDR3 covers 14 residues. The V and J ends lost 7 bases and 3 bases, in that order; junction bases with no gene match: 5. Germline loops: CDR1 ENHRY, CDR2 SYGVKD. The rearrangement joins TRBV10-3 to TRBJ2-3; the match to TRBD2 covers 9 bases. This clonotype was obtained from an adult woman who had mild COVID-19 (a few samples of this study predate the infection). Cell type and time point are not known. Sequencing input: PBMCs or a T cell subset sorted from them (not recorded which). CDR3: CAITGGRVTDTQYF. CDR3 in DNA: TGTGCCATCACCGGCGGGAGGGTAACAGATACGCAGTATTTT.